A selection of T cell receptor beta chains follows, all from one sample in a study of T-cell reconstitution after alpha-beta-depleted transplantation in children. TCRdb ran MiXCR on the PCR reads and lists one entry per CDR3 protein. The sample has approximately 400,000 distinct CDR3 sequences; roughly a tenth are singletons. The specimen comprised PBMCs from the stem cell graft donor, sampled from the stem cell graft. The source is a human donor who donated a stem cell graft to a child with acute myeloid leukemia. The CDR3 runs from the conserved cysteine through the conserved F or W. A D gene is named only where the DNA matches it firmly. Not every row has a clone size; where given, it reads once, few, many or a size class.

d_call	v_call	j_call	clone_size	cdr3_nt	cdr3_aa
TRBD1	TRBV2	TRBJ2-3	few	TGTGCCAGCACACCGCGCGGGACAGGGGGCACAGATACGCAGTATTTT	CASTPRGTGGTDTQYF
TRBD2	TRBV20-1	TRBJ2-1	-	TGCAGTGCTAGAGTGAGCGGGAGCGACACTGAGCAGTTCTTC	CSARVSGSDTEQFF
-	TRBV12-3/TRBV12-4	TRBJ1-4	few	TGTGCCAGCAGTTTAAGGACAGCTAATGAAAAACTGTTTTTT	CASSLRTANEKLFF
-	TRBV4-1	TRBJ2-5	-	TGCGCCAGCAGCCCGCTGGGACACAACGAGACCCAGTACTTC	CASSPLGHNETQYF
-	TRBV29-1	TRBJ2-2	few	TGCAGCGTTCTAACCCGGACTTACACCGGGGAGCTGTTTTTT	CSVLTRTYTGELFF
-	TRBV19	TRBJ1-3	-	TGTGCCAGTAGTTTGCACCCCTCTTCTGGAAACACCATATATTTT	CASSLHPSSGNTIYF
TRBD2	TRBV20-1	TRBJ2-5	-	TGCAGTGCTAGAGCTACCCTGGGGACTAGCGGAGGTGGAGAGACCCAGTACTTC	CSARATLGTSGGGETQYF
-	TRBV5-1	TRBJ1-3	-	TGCGCCAGCAGCTCGGGACTCCAGAGCTCTGGAAACACCATATATTTT	CASSSGLQSSGNTIYF
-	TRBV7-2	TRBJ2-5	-	TGTGCCAGCAGCCGGACACTTTTCAAAGAGACCCAGTACTTC	CASSRTLFKETQYF
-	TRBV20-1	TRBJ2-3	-	TGCAGTGCTAGTTTGGACTCTGGCACAGATACGCAGTATTTT	CSASLDSGTDTQYF
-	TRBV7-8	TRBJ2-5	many	TGTGCCAGCAGCTTAGGGGGAACTCAAGAGACCCAGTACTTC	CASSLGGTQETQYF
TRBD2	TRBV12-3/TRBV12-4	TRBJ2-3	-	TGTGCCAGCAGTTTCGTTAGCGGGGATACGCAGTATTTT	CASSFVSGDTQYF
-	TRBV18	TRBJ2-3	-	TGTGCCAGCTCACCACGAACTAGCCCAGATACGCAGTATTTT	CASSPRTSPDTQYF
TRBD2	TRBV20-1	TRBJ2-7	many	TGCAGTGCTACACTAGCGGGAGGACGCGAGCAGTACTTC	CSATLAGGREQYF
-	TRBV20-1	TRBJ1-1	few	TGCAGTGCTAGTGCCTTAGGGGTGCACACTGAAGCTTTCTTT	CSASALGVHTEAFF
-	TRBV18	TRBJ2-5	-	TGTGCCAGCTCAGAGACATGGGTGCAAGAGACCCAGTACTTC	CASSETWVQETQYF
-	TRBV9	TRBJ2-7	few	TGTGCCAGCAGCGGGGGACGGGGGCCCTACGAGCAGTACTTC	CASSGGRGPYEQYF
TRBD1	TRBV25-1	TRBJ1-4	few	TGTGCCGGTGGACAGGCTGGGACGGGGGAAAAACTGTTTTTT	CAGGQAGTGEKLFF
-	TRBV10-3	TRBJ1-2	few	TGTGCCATCAGTGGGCGCGGGGGTTATGGCTACACCTTC	CAISGRGGYGYTF
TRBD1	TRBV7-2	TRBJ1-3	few	TGTGCCAGCAGCTCCTGGACAGGGGCAGGAAACACCATATATTTT	CASSSWTGAGNTIYF
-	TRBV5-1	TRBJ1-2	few	TGCGCCAGCAGCTCGGAGGGTCTGGTTAACTATGGCTACACCTTC	CASSSEGLVNYGYTF
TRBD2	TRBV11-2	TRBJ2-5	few	TGTGCCAGCAGCTTAGATCGCGGGGGTAGCGAGACCCAGTACTTC	CASSLDRGGSETQYF
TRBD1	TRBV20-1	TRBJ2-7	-	TGCAGTGCTAGAGCCGGGACAGAGTACTTC	CSARAGTEYF
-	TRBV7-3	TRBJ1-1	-	TGTGCCAGCAGCTTAACGGGCAGGGCGGGCCCTCTGAACACTGAAGCTTTCTTT	CASSLTGRAGPLNTEAFF
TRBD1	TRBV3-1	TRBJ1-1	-	TGTGCCAGCAGCCATACCTGGGCAGGGGGCAACACTGAAGCTTTCTTT	CASSHTWAGGNTEAFF
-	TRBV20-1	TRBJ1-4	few	TGCAGTGCTAGAGTCATTCGTGACGGGCTCCTTGAAAAACTGTTTTTT	CSARVIRDGLLEKLFF
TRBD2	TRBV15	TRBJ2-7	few	TGTGCCACCAGCCTCGGGACTAGTAACTACGAGCAGTACTTC	CATSLGTSNYEQYF
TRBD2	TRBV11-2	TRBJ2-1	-	TGTGCCAGCAGCCCTCCGGGACTAGAAAATGAGCAGTTCTTC	CASSPPGLENEQFF
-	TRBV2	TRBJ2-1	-	TGTGCCAGCAGTGAAGGTCGTGGCAGTTCACTACAGTTCTTC	CASSEGRGSSLQFF
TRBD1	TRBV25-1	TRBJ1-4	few	TGTGCCAGCAGTGAAGAGGACAGGGATGATGAAAAACTGTTTTTT	CASSEEDRDDEKLFF
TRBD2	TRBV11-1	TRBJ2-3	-	TGTGCCAGCAGCCCGGGGACTAGCGGGAGCACTTACACAGATACGCAGTATTTT	CASSPGTSGSTYTDTQYF
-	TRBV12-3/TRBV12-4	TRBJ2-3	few	TGTGCCAGCAGTTTCGGGGGCGAAAACACAGATACGCAGTATTTT	CASSFGGENTDTQYF
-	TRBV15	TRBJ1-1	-	TGTGCCACCAGCAGAGATTTTGTGAGTTGTGAAGCTTTCTTT	CATSRDFVSCEAFF
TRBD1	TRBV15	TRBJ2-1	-	TGTGCCACCAGCCTGAGGCAGGGGGCAGGCTACAATGAGCAGTTCTTC	CATSLRQGAGYNEQFF
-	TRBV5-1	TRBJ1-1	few	TGCGCCGCCAGGGACGGGGGGATGAACACTGAAGCTTTCTTT	CAARDGGMNTEAFF
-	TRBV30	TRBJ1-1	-	TGTGCCTGGAGACGGGGCCGTGAGTCCCGGGACACTGAAGCTTTCTTT	CAWRRGRESRDTEAFF
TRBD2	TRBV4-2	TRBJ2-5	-	TGTGCCAGCAGCCTTGGACTAGCGGGGGGCCGTTCGAAAGAGACCCAGTACTTC	CASSLGLAGGRSKETQYF
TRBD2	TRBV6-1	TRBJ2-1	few	TGTGCCAGCAGGCGACCGGGGGGGTTTGACAATGAGCAGTTCTTC	CASRRPGGFDNEQFF
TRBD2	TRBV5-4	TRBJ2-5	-	TGTGCCAGCAGCTCTGGACTAGCGGCGGGGTGGGAGACCCAGTACTTC	CASSSGLAAGWETQYF
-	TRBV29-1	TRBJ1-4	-	TGCAGCGTGGACGGGGGAGGGGGAAAACTGTTTTTT	CSVDGGGGKLFF
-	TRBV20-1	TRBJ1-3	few	TGCAGTGCTAGATTAGGGCTAGGAAACACCATATATTTT	CSARLGLGNTIYF
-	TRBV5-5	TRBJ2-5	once	TGTGCCAGCAGCTTGGCCCGCTTGTCCCAGTACTTC	CASSLARLSQYF
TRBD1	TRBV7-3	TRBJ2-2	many	TGTGCCAGCAGCATAGGACAGGGGCCTCCCGGGGAGCTGTTTTTT	CASSIGQGPPGELFF
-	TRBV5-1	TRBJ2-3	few	TGCGCCAGCAGCGCGCCGGTGGGCCTCAGCACAGATACGCAGTATTTT	CASSAPVGLSTDTQYF
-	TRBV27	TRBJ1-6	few	TGTGCCAGCAAGCGAGGGGAGTATAATTCACCCCTCCACTTT	CASKRGEYNSPLHF
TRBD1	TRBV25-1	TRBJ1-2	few	TGTGCCACCCGACAGGGAGACAACTATGGCTACACCTTC	CATRQGDNYGYTF
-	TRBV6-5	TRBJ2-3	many	TGTGCCAGCAGTTACGGGTTAGCGGGCACAGATACGCAGTATTTT	CASSYGLAGTDTQYF
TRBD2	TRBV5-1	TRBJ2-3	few	TGCGCCAGCAGCTGGAGACTAGCGGGGGGGCAGGGCACAGATACGCAGTATTTT	CASSWRLAGGQGTDTQYF
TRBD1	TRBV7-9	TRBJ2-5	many	TGTGCCAGCAGAACTTGGGGACAGGGGGAAGAGACCCAGTACTTC	CASRTWGQGEETQYF